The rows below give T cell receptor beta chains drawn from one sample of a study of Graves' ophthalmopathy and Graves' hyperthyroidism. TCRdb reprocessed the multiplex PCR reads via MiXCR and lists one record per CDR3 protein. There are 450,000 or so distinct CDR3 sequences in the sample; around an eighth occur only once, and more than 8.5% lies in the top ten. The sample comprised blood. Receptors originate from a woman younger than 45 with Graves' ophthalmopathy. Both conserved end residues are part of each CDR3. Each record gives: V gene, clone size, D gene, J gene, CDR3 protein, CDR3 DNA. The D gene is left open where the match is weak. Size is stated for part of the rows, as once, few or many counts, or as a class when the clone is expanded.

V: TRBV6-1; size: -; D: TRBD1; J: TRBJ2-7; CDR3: CASSEPNRGSEQYF; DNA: TGTGCCAGCAGTGAACCAAACAGGGGGAGCGAGCAGTACTTC
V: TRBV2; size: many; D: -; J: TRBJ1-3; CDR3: CATQQDSGNTIYF; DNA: TGTGCCACCCAACAGGACTCTGGAAACACCATATATTTT
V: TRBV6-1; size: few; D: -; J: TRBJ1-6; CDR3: CASSEAANSPLHF; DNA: TGTGCCAGCAGTGAGGCCGCCAATTCACCCCTCCACTTT
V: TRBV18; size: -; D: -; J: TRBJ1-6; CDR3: CASSQTRDSPLHF; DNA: TGTGCCAGCTCACAAACAAGGGATTCACCCCTCCACTTC
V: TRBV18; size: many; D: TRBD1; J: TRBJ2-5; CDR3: CASSPRDRQGETQYF; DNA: TGTGCCAGCTCACCACGGGACCGACAGGGAGAGACCCAGTACTTC
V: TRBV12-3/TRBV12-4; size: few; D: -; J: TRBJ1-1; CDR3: CASTRTGTNTEAFF; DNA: TGTGCCAGCACCCGAACAGGCACCAACACTGAAGCTTTCTTT
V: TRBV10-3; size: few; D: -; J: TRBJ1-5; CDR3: CAISEGRPTDQPQHF; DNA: TGTGCCATCAGTGAAGGCCGTCCGACTGATCAGCCCCAGCATTTT
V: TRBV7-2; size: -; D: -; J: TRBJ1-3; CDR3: CASGLAGGHSGNTIYF; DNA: TGTGCCAGCGGCTTAGCGGGCGGCCACTCTGGAAACACCATATATTTT
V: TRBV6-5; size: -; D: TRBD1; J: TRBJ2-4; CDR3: CASSSGTGVNIQYF; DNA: TGTGCCAGCAGTTCCGGGACAGGGGTAAACATTCAGTACTTC
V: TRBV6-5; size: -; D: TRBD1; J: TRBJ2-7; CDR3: CASSFDETGLYEQYF; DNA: TGTGCCAGCAGTTTTGATGAGACAGGGCTCTACGAGCAGTACTTC
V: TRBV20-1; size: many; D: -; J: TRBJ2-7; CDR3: CSARGDRSTYEQYF; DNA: TGCAGTGCTAGAGGCGACAGGTCAACCTACGAGCAGTACTTC
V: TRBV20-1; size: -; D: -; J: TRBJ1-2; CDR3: CSAPTDNYGYSF; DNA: TGCAGTGCTCCTACAGACAACTATGGCTACAGCTTC
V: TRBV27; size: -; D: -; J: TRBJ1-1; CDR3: CASASSGTTEAFF; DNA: TGTGCCAGCGCCTCGTCGGGGACCACTGAAGCTTTCTTT
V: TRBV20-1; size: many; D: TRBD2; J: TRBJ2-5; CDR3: CSAKLAGAKTQYF; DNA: TGCAGTGCTAAACTAGCGGGGGCGAAGACCCAGTACTTC
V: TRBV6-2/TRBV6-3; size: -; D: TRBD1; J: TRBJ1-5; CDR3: CASMLDRGGGPQHF; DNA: TGTGCCAGCATGCTCGACAGGGGCGGCGGGCCCCAGCATTTT
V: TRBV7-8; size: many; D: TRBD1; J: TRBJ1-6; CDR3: CASSFYDRGSSYSPLHF; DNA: TGTGCCAGCAGCTTCTACGACAGGGGAAGTTCTTATTCACCCCTCCACTTT
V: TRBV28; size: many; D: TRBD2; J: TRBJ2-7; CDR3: CASSFFAQREFNEQYF; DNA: TGTGCCAGCAGTTTCTTTGCCCAGCGGGAGTTCAACGAGCAGTACTTC
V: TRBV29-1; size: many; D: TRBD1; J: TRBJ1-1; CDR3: CSTGQTNTEAFF; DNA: TGCAGCACGGGACAGACGAACACTGAAGCTTTCTTT
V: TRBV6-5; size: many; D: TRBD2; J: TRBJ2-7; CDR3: CASSYGRGAYEQYF; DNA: TGTGCCAGCAGTTACGGGCGGGGGGCCTACGAGCAGTACTTC
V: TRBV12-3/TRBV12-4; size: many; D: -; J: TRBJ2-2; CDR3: CASSLKGVGTGELFF; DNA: TGTGCCAGCAGTTTGAAGGGAGTCGGCACCGGGGAGCTGTTTTTT
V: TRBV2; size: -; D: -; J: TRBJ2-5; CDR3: CASRQEYLRETQYF; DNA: TGTGCCAGCAGACAAGAGTACCTGAGAGAGACCCAGTACTTC
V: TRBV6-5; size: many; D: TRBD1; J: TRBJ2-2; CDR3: CASSYKGQINTGELFF; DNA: TGTGCCAGCAGTTACAAGGGACAGATTAACACCGGGGAGCTGTTTTTT
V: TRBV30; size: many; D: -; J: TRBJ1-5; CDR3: CAWNPSRGQYSNQPQHF; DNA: TGTGCCTGGAACCCAAGTCGCGGTCAATATAGCAATCAGCCCCAGCATTTT
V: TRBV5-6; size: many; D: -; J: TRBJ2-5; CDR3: CASSLTEGETQYF; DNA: TGTGCCAGCAGCTTGACGGAGGGAGAGACCCAGTACTTC
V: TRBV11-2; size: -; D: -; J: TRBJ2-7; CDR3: CASRNTGSDEQYF; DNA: TGTGCCAGCAGAAATACAGGGTCGGACGAGCAGTACTTC
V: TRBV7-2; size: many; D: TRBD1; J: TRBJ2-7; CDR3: CASSSGQGVSYEQYF; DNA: TGTGCCAGCAGCTCGGGACAGGGAGTATCCTACGAGCAGTACTTC
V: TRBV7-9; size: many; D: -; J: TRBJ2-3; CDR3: CASSSLISTDTQYF; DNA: TGTGCCAGCAGTTCCTTAATATCCACAGATACGCAGTATTTT
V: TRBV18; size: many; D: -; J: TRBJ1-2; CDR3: CANSPPFNYGYTF; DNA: TGTGCCAACTCACCACCTTTTAACTATGGCTACACCTTC
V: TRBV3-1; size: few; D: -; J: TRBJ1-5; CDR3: CASSHEGYQPQHF; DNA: TGTGCCAGCAGCCACGAGGGTTATCAGCCCCAGCATTTT
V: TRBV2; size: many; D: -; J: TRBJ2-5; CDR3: CASTNPGAGETQYF; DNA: TGTGCCAGCACCAACCCGGGGGCGGGTGAGACCCAGTACTTC
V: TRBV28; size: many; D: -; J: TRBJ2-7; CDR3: CASGLGHPKQYF; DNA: TGTGCCAGCGGCCTTGGGCATCCGAAGCAGTACTTC